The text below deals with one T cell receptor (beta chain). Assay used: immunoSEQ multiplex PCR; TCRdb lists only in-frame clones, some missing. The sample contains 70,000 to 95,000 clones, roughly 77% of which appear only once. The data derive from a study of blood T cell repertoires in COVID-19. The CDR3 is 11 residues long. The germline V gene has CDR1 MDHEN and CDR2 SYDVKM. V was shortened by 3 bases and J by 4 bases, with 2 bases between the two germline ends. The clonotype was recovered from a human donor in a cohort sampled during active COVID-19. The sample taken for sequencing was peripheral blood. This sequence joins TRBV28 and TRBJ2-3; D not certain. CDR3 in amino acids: CASSFSDTQYF. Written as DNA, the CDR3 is TGTGCCAGCAGTTTCTCAGATACGCAGTATTTT.